What follows are 5 T cell receptor beta chains derived from one specimen sequenced in a study of blood T cells in healthy people across ages. A second 7 to 11 cycle PCR used barcoded and J-beta primers. TCRdb passed the 5' RACE reads through MiXCR, listing each CDR3 protein once. The sample carries 800,000 to 950,000 distinct CDR3 sequences, just under 30% recorded once. This same sample was also taken into another study, of T cells of mothers and their children.

Material: blood. These receptors all come from a woman between 35 and 50 years old in good health.

At least ten counts were recorded for this clonotype. The V and J genes are TRBV6-6 and TRBJ1-2, with D maybe TRBD1 (6 bases). From germline, CDR1 is MNHNY and CDR2 SVGAGI (reference sequence). This CDR3 spans 13 amino acids. Trimming cost V 5 bases and J 5 bases, with 12 bases left between them. Written as DNA, the CDR3 is TGTGCCAGCAGTCTCATGGACAGTTATGGCTACACCTTC. Translated: CASSLMDSYGYTF.

This clonotype showed up just a few times. This chain uses TRBV3-1 with TRBJ2-3; D gene ambiguous. This CDR3 has 13 amino acids. CDR1 is LGHDT and CDR2 is YNNKEL in the germline V gene (reference sequence). The V end lost 4 bases, the J end lost 5 bases, and 10 bases lay between the germline ends. The CDR3 reads CASSLPTGDTQYF. The CDR3 coding sequence is TGTGCCAGCAGCCTCCCGACGGGAGATACGCAGTATTTT.

The chain is built from TRBV18 and TRBJ1-6, with 12 bases lining up with TRBD1. CDR3 length: 15 amino acids. Per the germline V gene, CDR1 is KGHSH and CDR2 is LQKENI. V lost 6 bases and J lost 9; bases outside the gene matches: 6. The CDR3 loop reads CASSEGTGGRSPLHF. For the CDR3, the DNA is TGTGCCAGCTCGGAAGGGACAGGGGGCCGTTCACCCCTCCACTTT.

This clonotype was counted many times. The chain combines TRBV5-1 with TRBJ2-5; D unclear. Trimming removed 7 bases at V and 2 bases at J, with 12 bases between. This CDR3 has 13 residues. Germline-derived CDR1 and CDR2 are SGHRS and YFSETQ. CDR3: CASGKNSQETQYF. The CDR3 bases are TGCGCCAGCGGTAAAAACAGTCAAGAGACCCAGTACTTC.

The rearrangement joins TRBV20-1 to TRBJ1-2; 9 bases match TRBD1. Germline V lookup: CDR1 DFQATT, CDR2 SNEGSKA (reference sequence). This CDR3 is built from 14 residues. Trimming at V came to 3 bases and at J to 8 bases, leaving 10 bases not matched to a gene. CDR3 amino acids: CSAREGQGGVGYTF. The DNA for the CDR3 is TGCAGTGCTAGGGAGGGACAGGGAGGGGTAGGCTACACCTTC.